This T cell receptor beta chain came from a study of shared clonotypes between healthy human individuals. About the study: Each donor had three CD4 naive, three CD4 memory, two CD8 naive and one CD8 memory plate.

A split of CD4+ cells into CD45RA+ naive and CD45RA-negative memory subsets was performed. Method: immunoSEQ multiplex PCR; TCRdb's copy keeps in-frame clones and lacks some. The data show 2,500,000 or so clones, with 85% to 95% seen just once and 0.3% to 0.45% held by the top ten. General observations from the study: Clonotypes which were not shared had lower generation probabilities than clonotypes that all four donors shared. Naive subsets generally had larger estimated richness than memory subsets.

A single count supports this clone. Its antigen is as yet unknown. The V segment lost 4 bases and the J segment 0 bases; nucleotides outside the gene matches: 4. Germline V CDR1 and CDR2: MNHNS, SASEGT. The CDR3 has 16 amino acids. The chain couples TRBV6-1 to TRBJ1-4; 8 bases are a match to TRBD1. Sequenced input: naive CD4+ T cells from PBMCs. Subset here: CD45RA+ positively selected. The source is a man aged 18 to 30 in good health. Some clones in this sample may be carry-over from other donors' samples. The DNA for the CDR3 is TGTGCCAGCAGTGGCGACAGGGGAACAACTAATGAAAAACTGTTTTTT. It codes for CASSGDRGTTNEKLFF.